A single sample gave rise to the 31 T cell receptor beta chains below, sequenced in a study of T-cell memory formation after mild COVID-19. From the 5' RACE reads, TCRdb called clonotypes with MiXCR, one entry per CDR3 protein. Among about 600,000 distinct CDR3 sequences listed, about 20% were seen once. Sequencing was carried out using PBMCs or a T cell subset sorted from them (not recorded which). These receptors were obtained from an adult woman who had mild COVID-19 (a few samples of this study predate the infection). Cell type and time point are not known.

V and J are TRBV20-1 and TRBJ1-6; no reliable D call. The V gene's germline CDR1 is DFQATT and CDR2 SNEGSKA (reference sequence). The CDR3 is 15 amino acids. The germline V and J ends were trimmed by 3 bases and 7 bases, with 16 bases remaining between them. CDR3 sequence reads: CSASSRPFGNSPLHF. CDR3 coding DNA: TGCAGTGCTAGTAGCCGACCATTCGGGAATTCACCCCTCCACTTT.

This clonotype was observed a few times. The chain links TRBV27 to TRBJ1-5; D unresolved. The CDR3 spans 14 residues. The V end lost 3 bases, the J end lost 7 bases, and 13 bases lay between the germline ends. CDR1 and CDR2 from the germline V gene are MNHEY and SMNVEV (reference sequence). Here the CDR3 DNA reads TGTGCCAGCAGTTTGTCCGGGGAAGGGCAGCCCCAGCATTTT. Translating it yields CASSLSGEGQPQHF.

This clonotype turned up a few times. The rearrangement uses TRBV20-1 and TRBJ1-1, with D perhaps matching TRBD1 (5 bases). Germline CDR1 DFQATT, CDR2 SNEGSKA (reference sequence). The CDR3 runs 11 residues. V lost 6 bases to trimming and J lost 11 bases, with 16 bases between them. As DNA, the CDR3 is TGCAGTGCGGGGGGTTTGGGGTCGGCTTTCTTT. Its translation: CSAGGLGSAFF.

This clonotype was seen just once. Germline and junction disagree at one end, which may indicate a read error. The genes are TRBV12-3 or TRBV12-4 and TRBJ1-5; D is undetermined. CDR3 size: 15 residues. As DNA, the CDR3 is TGTGCCAGCACCCAGGACTCGAATAGCAATCAGCCTCAGCATTTT. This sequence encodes CASTQDSNSNQPQHF.

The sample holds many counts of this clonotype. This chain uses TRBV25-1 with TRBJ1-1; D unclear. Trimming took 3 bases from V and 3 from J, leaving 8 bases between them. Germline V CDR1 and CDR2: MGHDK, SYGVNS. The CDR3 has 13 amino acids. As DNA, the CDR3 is TGTGCCAGCAGTGACGCCCCGGACACTGAAGCTTTCTTT. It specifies CASSDAPDTEAFF.

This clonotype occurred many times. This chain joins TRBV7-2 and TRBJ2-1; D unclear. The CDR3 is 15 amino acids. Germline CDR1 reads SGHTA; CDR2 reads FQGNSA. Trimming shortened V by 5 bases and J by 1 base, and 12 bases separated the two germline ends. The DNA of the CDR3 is TGTGCCAGCAGCCAACGACTTCAGTCCTACAATGAGCAGTTCTTC. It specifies CASSQRLQSYNEQFF.

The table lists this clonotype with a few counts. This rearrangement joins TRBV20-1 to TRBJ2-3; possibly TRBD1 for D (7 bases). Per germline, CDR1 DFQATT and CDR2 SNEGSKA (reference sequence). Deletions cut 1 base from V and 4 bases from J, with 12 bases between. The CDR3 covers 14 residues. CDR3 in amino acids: CSARGTGGSDTQYF. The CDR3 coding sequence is TGCAGTGCTAGAGGGACAGGAGGGTCAGATACGCAGTATTTT.

In DNA, the CDR3 is TGTGCCAGCAGCACAACTAGCGGGAGGGCTGTTTACACCGGGGAGCTGTTTTTT. It is translated as CASSTTSGRAVYTGELFF. The rearrangement uses TRBV7-2 and TRBJ2-2; 13 nucleotides align to TRBD2. Trimming at V came to 5 bases and at J to 3 bases, leaving 9 bases not matched to a gene. The CDR3 sequence is 18 residues long. Germline V CDR1 and CDR2: SGHTA, FQGNSA.

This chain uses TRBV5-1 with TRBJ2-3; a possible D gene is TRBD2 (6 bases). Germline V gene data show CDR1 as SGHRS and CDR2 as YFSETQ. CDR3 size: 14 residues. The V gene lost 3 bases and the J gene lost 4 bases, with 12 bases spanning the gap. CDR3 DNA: TGCGCCAGCAGCTGGCGGGACCCAGCAGATACGCAGTATTTT. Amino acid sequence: CASSWRDPADTQYF.

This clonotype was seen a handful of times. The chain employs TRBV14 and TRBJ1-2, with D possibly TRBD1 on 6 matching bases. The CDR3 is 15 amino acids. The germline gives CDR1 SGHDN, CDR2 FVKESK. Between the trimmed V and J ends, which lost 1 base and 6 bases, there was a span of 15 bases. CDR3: CASSQARGVGHGYTF. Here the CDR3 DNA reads TGTGCCAGCAGCCAAGCTAGGGGGGTCGGGCATGGCTACACCTTC.

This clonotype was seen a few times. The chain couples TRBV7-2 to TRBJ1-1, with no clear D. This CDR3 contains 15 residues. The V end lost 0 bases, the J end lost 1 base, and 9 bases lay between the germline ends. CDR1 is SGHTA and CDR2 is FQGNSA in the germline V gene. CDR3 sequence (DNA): TGTGCCAGCAGCTTAGCGCGGGGTGCGAACACTGAAGCTTTCTTT. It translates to CASSLARGANTEAFF.

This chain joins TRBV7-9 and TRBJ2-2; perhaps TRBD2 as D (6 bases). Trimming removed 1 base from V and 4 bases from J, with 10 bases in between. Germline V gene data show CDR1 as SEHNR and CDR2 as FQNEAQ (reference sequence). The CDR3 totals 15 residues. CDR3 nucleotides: TGTGCCAGCAGCTTAGTGGGTAGCGGCACCGGGGAGCTGTTTTTT. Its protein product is CASSLVGSGTGELFF. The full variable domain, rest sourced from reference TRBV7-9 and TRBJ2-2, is DTGVSQNPRHKITKRGQNVTFRCDPISEHNRLYWYRQTLGQGPEFLTYFQNEAQLEKSRLLSDRFSAERPKGSFSTLEIQRTEQGDSAMYLCASSLVGSGTGELFFGEGSRLTVL.

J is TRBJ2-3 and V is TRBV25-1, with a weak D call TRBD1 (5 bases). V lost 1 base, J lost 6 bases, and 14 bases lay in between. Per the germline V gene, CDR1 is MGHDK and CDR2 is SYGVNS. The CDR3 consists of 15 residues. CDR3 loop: CASSELVPGWDTQYF. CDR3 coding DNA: TGTGCCAGCAGTGAATTGGTCCCAGGGTGGGATACGCAGTATTTT.

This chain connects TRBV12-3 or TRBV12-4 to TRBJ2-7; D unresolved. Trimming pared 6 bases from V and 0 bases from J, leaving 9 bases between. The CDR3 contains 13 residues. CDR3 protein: CASRTSDSYEQYF. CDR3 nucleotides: TGTGCCAGCAGGACGTCGGACTCCTACGAGCAGTACTTC.

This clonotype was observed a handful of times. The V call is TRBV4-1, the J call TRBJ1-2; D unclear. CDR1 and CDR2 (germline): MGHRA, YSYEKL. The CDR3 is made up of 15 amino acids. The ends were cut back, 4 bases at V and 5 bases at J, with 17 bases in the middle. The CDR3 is CASSRPEGQPYGYTF. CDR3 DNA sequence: TGCGCCAGCAGCCGACCGGAGGGCCAGCCGTATGGCTACACCTTC.

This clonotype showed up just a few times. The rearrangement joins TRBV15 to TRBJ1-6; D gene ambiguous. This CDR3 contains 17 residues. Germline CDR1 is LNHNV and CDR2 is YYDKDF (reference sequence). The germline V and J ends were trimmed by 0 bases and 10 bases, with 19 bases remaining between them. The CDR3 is CATSRDPKRAKGSPLHF. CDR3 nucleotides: TGTGCCACCAGCAGAGATCCGAAGAGGGCAAAGGGCTCACCCCTCCACTTT.

The CDR3 nucleotides read TGCAGTGCTCTCGGACTAGCAGTTAACACCGGGGAGCTGTTTTTT. Encoded protein: CSALGLAVNTGELFF. The chain has TRBV20-1 and TRBJ2-2; 8 bases are a match to TRBD2. The germline CDR1 and CDR2 sequences are DFQATT and SNEGSKA (reference sequence). V was clipped by 5 bases and J by 2 bases; unmatched bases: 7. CDR3 length equals 15 residues.

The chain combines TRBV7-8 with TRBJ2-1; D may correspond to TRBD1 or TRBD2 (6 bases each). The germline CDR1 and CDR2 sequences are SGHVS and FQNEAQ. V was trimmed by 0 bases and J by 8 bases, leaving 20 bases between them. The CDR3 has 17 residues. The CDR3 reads CASSLAGLGGTQDEQFF. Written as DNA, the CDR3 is TGTGCCAGCAGCTTAGCGGGGCTAGGGGGGACCCAGGATGAGCAGTTCTTC. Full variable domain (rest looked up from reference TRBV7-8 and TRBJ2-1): GAGVSQSPRYKVAKRGQDVALRCDPISGHVSLFWYQQALGQGPEFLTYFQNEAQLDKSGLPSDRFFAERPEGSVSTLKIQRTQQEDSAVYLCASSLAGLGGTQDEQFFGPGTRLTVL.

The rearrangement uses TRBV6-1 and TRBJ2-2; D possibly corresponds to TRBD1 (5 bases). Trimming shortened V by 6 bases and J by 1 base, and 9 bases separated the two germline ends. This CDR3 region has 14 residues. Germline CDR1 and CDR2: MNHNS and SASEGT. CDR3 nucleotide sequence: TGTGCCAGCAGCCTACAGGTGAACACCGGGGAGCTGTTTTTT. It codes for CASSLQVNTGELFF.

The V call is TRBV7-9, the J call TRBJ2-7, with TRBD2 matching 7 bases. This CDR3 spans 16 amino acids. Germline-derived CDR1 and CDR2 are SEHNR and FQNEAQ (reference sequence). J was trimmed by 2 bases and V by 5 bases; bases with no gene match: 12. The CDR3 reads CASSLGAGQDTYEQYV. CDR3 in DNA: TGTGCCAGCAGCCTCGGAGCGGGGCAGGATACCTACGAGCAGTACGTC.

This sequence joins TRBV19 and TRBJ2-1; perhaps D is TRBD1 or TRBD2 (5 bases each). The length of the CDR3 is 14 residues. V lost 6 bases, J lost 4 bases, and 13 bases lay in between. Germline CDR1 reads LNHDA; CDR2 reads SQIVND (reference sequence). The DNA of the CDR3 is TGTGCCAGTAGGTGGCAGGGAGCATACAATGAGCAGTTCTTC. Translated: CASRWQGAYNEQFF.

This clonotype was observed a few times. CDR3 region: CASSPEEGMRNTEAFF. The CDR3 nucleotides are TGTGCCAGCTCACCAGAGGAGGGGATGAGGAACACTGAAGCTTTCTTT. The gene calls are TRBV18 and TRBJ1-1, with a possible D match to TRBD1 (5 bases). CDR1 and CDR2 from the germline V gene are KGHSH and LQKENI. This CDR3 region has 16 residues. V was cut by 2 bases and J by 1 base, with 14 bases left in between.

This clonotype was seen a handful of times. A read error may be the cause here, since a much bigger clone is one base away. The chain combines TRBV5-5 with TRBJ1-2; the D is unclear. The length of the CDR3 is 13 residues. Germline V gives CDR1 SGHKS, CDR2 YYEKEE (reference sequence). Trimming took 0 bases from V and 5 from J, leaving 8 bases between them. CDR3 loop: CASSLDSGYGYTF. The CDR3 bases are TGTGCCAGCAGCTTGGATTCCGGGTATGGCTACACCTTC.

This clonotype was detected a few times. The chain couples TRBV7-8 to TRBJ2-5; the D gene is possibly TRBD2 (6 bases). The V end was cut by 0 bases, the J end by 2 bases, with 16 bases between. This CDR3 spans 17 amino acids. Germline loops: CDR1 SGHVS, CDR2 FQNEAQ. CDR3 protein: CASSLAVLLGGQETQYF. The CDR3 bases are TGTGCCAGCAGCTTAGCTGTCCTCCTGGGGGGTCAAGAGACCCAGTACTTC.

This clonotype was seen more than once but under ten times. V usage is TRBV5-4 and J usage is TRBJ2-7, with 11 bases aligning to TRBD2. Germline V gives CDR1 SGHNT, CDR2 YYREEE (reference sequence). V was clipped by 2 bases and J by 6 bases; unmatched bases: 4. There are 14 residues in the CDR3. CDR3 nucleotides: TGTGCCAGCAGCTTTCGACTAGCGGGAAGCGAGCAGTACTTC. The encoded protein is CASSFRLAGSEQYF. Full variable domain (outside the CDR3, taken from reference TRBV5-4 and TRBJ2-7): ETGVTQSPTHLIKTRGQQVTLRCSSQSGHNTVSWYQQALGQGPQFIFQYYREEENGRGNFPPRFSGLQFPNYSSELNVNALELDDSALYLCASSFRLAGSEQYFGPGTRLTVT.

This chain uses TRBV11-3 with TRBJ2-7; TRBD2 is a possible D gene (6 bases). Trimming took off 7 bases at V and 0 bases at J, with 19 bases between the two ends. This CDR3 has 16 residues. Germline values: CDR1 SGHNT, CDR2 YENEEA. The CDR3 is CASTQAGGDSSYEQYF. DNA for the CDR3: TGTGCCAGCACACAAGCCGGGGGTGATAGCTCCTACGAGCAGTACTTC. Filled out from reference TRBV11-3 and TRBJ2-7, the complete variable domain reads EAGVVQSPRYKIIEKKQPVAFWCNPISGHNTLYWYLQNLGQGPELLIRYENEEAVDDSQLPKDRFSAERLKGVDSTLKIQPAELGDSAVYLCASTQAGGDSSYEQYFGPGTRLTVT.

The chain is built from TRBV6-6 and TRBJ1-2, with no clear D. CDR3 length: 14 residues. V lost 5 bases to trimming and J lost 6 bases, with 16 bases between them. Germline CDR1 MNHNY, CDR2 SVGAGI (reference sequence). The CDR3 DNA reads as TGTGCCAGCAGTCAACCCCTCATCCCAAATGGCTACACCTTC. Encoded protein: CASSQPLIPNGYTF.

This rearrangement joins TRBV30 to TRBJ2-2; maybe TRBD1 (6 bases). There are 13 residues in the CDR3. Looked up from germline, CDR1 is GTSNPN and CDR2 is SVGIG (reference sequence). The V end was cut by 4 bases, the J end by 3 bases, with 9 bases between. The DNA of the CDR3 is TGTGCCTGGACAGGGGAATACACCGGGGAGCTGTTTTTT. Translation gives CAWTGEYTGELFF.

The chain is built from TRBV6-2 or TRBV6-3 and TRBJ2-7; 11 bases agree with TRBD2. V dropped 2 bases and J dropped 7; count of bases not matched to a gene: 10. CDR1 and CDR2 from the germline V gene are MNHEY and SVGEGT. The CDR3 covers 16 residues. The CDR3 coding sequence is TGTGCCAGCAGTTACCGGGCCACTAGCGGGAGTCAAGAGCAGTACTTC. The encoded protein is CASSYRATSGSQEQYF.

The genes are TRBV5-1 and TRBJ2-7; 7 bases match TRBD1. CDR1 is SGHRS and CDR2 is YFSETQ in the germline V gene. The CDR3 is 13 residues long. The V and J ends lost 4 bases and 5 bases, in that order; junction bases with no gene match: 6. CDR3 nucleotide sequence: TGCGCCAGCAGCGAGGGACAGTACAACGAGCAGTACTTC. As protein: CASSEGQYNEQYF. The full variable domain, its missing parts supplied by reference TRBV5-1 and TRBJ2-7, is KAGVTQTPRYLIKTRGQQVTLSCSPISGHRSVSWYQQTPGQGLQFLFEYFSETQRNKGNFPGRFSGRQFSNSRSEMNVSTLELGDSALYLCASSEGQYNEQYFGPGTRLTVT.

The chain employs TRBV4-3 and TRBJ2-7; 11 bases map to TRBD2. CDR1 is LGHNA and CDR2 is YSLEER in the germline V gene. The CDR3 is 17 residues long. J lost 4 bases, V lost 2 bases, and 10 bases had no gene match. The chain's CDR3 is CASSQQAGSGRDYEQYF. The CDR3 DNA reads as TGCGCCAGCAGCCAACAAGCGGGTAGCGGGAGGGATTACGAGCAGTACTTC.